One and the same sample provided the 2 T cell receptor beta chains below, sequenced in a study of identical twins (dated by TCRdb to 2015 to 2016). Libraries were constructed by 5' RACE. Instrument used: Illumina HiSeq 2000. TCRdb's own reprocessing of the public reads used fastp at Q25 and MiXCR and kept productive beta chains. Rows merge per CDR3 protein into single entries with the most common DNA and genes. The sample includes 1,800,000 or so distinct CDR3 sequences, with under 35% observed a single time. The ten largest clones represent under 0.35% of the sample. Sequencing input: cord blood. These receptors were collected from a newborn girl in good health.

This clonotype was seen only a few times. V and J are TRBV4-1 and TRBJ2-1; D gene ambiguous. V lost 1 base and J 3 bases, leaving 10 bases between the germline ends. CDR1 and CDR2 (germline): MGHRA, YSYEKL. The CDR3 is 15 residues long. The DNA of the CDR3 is TGCGCCAGCAGCCAAGTAGGGTGGCTCTACAATGAGCAGTTCTTC. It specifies CASSQVGWLYNEQFF.

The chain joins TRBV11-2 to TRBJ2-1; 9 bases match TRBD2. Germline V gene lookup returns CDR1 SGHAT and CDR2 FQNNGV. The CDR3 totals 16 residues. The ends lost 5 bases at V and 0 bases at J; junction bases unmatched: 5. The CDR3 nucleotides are TGTGCCAGCAGCCCCTTGCGGGGGGGCTCCTACAATGAGCAGTTCTTC. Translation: CASSPLRGGSYNEQFF.